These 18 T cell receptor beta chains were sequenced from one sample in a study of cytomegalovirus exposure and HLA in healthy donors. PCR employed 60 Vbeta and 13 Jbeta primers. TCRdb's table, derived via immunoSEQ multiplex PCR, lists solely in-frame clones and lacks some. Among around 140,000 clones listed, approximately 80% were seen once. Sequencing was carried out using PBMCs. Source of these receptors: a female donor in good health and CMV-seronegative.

For the CDR3, the DNA is TGCGCCAGCAGCTTGGCCTCGAATGAGCAGTTCTTC. Encoded protein: CASSLASNEQFF. The J gene is TRBJ2-1, the V gene TRBV5-1; the D is unclear. The CDR3 loop spans 12 amino acids. V was cut by 0 bases and J by 7 bases, with 5 bases left in between. Per germline, CDR1 SGHRS and CDR2 YFSETQ.

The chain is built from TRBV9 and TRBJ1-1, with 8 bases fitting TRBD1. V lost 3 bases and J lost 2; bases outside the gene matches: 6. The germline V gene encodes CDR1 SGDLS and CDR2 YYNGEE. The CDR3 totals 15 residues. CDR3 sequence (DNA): TGTGCCAGCAGCGCTGGGACAGGCGGAAACACTGAAGCTTTCTTT. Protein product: CASSAGTGGNTEAFF. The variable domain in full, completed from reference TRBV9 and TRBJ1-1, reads DSGVTQTPKHLITATGQRVTLRCSPRSGDLSVYWYQQSLDQGLQFLIQYYNGEERAKGNILERFSAQQFPDLHSELNLSSLELGDSALYFCASSAGTGGNTEAFFGQGTRLTVV.

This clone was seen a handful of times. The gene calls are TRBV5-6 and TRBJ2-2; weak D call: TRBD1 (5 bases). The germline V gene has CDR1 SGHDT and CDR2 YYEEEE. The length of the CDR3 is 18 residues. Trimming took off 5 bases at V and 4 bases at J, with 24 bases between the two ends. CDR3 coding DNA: TGTGCCAGCAGTCTCCCCTACCGTAAGGGGCGGTCCACCGGGGAGCTGTTTTTT. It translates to CASSLPYRKGRSTGELFF.

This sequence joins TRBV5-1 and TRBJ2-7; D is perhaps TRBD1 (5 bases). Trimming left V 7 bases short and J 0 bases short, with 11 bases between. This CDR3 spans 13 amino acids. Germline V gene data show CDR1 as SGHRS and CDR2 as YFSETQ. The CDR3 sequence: CASPTGTSYEQYF. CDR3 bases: TGCGCCAGCCCAACAGGTACCTCCTACGAGCAGTACTTC.

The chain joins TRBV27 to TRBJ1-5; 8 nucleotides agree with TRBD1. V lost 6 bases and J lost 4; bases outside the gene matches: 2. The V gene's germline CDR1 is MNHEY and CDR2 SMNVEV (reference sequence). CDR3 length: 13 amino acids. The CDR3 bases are TGTGCCAGCAGGGGACAGGCGAATCAGCCCCAGCATTTT. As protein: CASRGQANQPQHF.

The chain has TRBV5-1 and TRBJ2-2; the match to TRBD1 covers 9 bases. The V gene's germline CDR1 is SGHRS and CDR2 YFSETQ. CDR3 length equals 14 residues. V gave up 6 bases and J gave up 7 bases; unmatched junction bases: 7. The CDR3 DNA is TGCGCCAGCAAAGATACAGGGGGCCACGGGGAGCTGTTTTTT. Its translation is CASKDTGGHGELFF.

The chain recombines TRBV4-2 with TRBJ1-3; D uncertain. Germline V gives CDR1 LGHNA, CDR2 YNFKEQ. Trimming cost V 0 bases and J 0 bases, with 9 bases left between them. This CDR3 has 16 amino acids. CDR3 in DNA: TGTGCCAGCAGCCAAGATGAGGTGAACTCTGGAAACACCATATATTTT. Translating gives CASSQDEVNSGNTIYF.

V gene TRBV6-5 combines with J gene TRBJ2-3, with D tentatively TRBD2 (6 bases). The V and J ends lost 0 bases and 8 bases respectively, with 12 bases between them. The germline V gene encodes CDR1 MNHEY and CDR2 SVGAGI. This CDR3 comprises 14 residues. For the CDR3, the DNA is TGTGCCAGCAGTTACTCGGGGACTCCCTCTACGCAGTATTTT. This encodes CASSYSGTPSTQYF.

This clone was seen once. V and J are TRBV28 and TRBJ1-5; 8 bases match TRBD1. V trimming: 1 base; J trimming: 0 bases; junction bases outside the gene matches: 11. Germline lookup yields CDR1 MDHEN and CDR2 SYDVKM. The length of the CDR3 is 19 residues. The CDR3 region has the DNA TGTGCCAGCAGTTTATACGGGCAGGGGGCACGGTATAGCAATCAGCCCCAGCATTTT. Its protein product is CASSLYGQGARYSNQPQHF. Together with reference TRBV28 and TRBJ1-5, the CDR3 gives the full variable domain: DVKVTQSSRYLVKRTGEKVFLECVQDMDHENMFWYRQDPGLGLRLIYFSYDVKMKEKGDIPEGYSVSREKKERFSLILESASTNQTSMYLCASSLYGQGARYSNQPQHFGDGTRLSIL.

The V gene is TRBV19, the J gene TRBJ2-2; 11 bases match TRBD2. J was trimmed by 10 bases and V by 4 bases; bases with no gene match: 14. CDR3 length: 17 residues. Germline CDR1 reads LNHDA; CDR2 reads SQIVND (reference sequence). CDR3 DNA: TGTGCCAGTAGTACGATCCTAGCGGGAGGTGGACGAGTGGAGCTGTTTTTT. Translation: CASSTILAGGGRVELFF.

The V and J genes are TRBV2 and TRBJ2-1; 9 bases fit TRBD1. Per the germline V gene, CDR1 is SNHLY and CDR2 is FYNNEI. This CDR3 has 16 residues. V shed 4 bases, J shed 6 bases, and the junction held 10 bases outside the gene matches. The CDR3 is CASSGWTGVLPNEQFF. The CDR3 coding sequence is TGTGCCAGCAGTGGCTGGACAGGGGTGCTCCCCAATGAGCAGTTCTTC.

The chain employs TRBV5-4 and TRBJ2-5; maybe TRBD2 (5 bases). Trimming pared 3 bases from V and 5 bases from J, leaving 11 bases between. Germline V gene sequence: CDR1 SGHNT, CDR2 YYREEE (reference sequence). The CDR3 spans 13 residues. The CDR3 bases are TGTGCCAGCAGCTCCATTCCGGGGGAGACCCAGTACTTC. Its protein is CASSSIPGETQYF.

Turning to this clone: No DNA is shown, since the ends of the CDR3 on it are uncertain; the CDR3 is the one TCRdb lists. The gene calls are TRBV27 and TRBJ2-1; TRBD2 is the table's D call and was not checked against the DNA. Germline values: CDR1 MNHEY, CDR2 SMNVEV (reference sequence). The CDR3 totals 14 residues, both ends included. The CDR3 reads CASSSSGERNEQFF.

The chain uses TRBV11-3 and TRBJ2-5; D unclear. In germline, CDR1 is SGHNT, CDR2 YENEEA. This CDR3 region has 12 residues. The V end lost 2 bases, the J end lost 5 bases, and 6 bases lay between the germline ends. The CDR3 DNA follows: TGTGCCAGCAGCTTAAACGCGGAGACCCAGTACTTC. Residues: CASSLNAETQYF.

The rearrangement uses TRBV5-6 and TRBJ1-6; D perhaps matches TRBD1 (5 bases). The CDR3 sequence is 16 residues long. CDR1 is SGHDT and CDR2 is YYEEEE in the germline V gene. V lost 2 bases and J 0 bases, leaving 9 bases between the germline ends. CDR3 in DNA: TGTGCCAGCAGCTTACAGGTCAGCTCCTATAATTCACCCCTCCACTTT. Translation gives CASSLQVSSYNSPLHF.

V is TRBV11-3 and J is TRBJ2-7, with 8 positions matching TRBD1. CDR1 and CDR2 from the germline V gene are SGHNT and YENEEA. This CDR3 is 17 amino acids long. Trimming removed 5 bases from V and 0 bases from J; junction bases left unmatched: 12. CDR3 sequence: CASSPELEGQVSYEQYF. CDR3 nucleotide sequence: TGTGCCAGCAGCCCCGAACTGGAGGGACAGGTCTCCTACGAGCAGTACTTC.

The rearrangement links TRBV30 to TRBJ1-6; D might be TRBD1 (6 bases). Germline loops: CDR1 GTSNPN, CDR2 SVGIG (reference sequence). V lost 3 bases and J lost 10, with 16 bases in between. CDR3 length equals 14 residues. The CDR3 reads CAWRSGRGRSPLHF. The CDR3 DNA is TGTGCCTGGAGGAGCGGCAGGGGAAGGTCACCCCTCCACTTT.

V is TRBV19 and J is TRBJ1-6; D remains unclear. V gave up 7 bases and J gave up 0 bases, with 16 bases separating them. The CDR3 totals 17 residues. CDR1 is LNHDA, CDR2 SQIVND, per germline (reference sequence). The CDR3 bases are TGTGCCAGTACTAAGGATAGCGGAAGCTCCTATAATTCACCCCTCCACTTT. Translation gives CASTKDSGSSYNSPLHF.